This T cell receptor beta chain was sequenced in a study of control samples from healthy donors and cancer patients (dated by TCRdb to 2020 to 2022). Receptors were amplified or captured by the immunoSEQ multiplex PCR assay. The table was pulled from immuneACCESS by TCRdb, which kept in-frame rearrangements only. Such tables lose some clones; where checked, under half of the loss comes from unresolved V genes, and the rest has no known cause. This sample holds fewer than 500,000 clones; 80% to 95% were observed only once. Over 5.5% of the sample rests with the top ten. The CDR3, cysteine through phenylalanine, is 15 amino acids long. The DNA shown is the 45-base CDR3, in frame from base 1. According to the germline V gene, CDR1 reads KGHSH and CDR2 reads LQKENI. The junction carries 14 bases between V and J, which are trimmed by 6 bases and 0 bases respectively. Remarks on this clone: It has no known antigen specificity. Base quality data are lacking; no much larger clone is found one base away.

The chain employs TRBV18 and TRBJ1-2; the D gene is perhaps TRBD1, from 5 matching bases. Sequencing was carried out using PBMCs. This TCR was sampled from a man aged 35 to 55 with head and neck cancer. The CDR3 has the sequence CASSPTTEANYGYTF. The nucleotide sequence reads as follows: TGTGCCAGCTCCCCCACGACAGAAGCTAACTATGGCTACACCTTC.